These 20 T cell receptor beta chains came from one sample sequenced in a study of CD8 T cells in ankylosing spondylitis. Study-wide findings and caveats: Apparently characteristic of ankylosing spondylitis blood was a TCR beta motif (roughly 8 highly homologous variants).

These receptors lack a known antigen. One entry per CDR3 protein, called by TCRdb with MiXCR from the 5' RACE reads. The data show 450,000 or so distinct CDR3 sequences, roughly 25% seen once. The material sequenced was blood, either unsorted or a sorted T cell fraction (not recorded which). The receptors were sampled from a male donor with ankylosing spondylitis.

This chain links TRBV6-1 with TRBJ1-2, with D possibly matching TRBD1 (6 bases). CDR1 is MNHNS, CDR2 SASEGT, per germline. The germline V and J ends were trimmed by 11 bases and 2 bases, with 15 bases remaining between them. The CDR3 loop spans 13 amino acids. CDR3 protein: CAVWVGQNYGYTF. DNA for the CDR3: TGTGCCGTGTGGGTCGGACAGAACTATGGCTACACCTTC.

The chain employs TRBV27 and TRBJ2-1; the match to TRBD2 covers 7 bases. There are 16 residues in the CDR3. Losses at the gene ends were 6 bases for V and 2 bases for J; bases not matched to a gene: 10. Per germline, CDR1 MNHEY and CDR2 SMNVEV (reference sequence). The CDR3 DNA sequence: TGTGCCAGCAGCGCGGGACTAAGAAAAACCTACAATGAGCAGTTCTTC. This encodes CASSAGLRKTYNEQFF.

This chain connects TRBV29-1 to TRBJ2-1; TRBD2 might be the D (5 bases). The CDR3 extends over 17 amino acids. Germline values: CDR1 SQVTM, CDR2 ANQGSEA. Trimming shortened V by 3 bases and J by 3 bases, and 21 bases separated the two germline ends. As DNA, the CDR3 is TGCAGCGTTGAGGACCCCCTAGCTGAACGCATCTACAATGAGCAGTTCTTC. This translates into CSVEDPLAERIYNEQFF.

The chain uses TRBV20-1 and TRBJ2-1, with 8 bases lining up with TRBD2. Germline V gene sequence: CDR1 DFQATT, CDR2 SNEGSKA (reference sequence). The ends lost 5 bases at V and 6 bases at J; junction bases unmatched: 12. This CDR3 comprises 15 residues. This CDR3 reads CSAFSGARAGNEQFF. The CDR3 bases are TGCAGTGCTTTTAGCGGGGCGCGAGCGGGCAATGAGCAGTTCTTC.

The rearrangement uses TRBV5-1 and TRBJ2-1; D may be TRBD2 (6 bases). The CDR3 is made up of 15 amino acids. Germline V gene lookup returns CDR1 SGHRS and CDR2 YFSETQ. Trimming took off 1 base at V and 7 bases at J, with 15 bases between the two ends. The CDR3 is CASSLTTSSNNEQFF. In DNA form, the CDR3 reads TGCGCCAGCAGCTTGACGACTAGTAGTAATAATGAGCAGTTCTTC.

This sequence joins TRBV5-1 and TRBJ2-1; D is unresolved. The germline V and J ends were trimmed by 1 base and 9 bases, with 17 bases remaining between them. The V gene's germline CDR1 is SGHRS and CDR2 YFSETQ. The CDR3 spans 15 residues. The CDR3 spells CASSLTRGSLGEQFF. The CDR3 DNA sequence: TGCGCCAGCAGCTTGACCCGAGGAAGTTTGGGTGAGCAGTTCTTC.

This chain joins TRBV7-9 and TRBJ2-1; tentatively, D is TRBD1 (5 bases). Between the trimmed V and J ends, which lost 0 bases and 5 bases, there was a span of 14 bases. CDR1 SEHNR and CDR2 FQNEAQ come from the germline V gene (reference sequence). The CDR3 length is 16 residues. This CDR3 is CASSLAGQGTDNEQFF. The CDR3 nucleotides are TGTGCCAGCAGCTTAGCGGGGCAGGGAACAGACAATGAGCAGTTCTTC.

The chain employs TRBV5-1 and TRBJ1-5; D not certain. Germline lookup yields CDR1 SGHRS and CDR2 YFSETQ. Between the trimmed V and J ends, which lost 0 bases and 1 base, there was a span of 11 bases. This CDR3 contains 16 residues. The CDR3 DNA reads TGCGCCAGCAGCTTGGACGGGTCATGGAGCAATCAGCCCCAGCATTTT. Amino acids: CASSLDGSWSNQPQHF.

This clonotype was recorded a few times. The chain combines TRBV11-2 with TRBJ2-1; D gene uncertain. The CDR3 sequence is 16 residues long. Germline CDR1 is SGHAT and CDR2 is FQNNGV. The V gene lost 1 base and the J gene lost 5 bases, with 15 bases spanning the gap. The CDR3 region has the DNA TGTGCCAGCAGCTTAGTAAGAGCCTCCCACAACAATGAGCAGTTCTTC. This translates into CASSLVRASHNNEQFF.

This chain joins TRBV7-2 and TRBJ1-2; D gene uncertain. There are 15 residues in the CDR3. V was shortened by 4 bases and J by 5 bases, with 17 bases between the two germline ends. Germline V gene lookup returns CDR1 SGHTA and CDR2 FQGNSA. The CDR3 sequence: CASSSAYWNRYGYTF. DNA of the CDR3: TGTGCCAGCAGCTCTGCATACTGGAATCGGTATGGCTACACCTTC.

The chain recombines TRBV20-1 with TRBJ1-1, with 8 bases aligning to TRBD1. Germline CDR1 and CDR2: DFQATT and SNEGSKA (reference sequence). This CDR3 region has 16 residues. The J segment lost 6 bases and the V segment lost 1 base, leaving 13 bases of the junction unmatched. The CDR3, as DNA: TGCAGTGCTAGAGGCGACGGACAGGGAGGAGGGTCTGAAGCTTTCTTT. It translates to CSARGDGQGGGSEAFF.

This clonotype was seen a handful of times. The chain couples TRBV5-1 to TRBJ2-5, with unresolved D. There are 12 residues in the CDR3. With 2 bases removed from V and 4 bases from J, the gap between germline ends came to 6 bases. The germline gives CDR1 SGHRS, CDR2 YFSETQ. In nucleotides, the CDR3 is TGCGCCAGCAGCTTTCGGAGAGAGACCCAGTACTTC. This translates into CASSFRRETQYF.

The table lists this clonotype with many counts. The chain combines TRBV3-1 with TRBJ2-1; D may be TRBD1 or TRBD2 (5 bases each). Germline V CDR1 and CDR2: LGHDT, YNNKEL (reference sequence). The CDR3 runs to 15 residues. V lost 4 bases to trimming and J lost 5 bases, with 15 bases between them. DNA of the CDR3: TGTGCCAGCAGCCGGCCTCTCGGGGCGGACAATGAGCAGTTCTTC. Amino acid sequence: CASSRPLGADNEQFF.

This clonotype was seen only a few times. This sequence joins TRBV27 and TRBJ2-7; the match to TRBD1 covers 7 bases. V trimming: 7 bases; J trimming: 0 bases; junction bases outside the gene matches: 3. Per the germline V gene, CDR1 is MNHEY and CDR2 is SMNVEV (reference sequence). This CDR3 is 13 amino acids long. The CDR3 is CASIGTDSYEQYF. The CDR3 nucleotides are TGTGCCAGCATCGGGACAGACTCCTACGAGCAGTACTTC.

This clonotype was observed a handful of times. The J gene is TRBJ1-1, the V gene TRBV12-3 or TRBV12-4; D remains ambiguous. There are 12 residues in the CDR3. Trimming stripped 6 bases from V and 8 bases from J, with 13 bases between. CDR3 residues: CASRFQGREAFF. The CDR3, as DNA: TGTGCCAGCAGGTTCCAAGGGAGAGAAGCTTTCTTT.

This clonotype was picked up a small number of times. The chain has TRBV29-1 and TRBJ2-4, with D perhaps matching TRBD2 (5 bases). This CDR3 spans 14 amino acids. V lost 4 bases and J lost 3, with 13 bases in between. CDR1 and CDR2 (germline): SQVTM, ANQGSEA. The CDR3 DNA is TGCAGCGTTGTCCCTGGGAGTAGCAAAAACATTCAGTACTTC. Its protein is CSVVPGSSKNIQYF.

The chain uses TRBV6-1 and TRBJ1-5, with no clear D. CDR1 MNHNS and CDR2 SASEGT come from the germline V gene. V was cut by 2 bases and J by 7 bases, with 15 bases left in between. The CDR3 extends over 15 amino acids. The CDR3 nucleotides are TGTGCCAGCAGTGAAATGGGCCACATTATCCAGCCCCAGCATTTT. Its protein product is CASSEMGHIIQPQHF.

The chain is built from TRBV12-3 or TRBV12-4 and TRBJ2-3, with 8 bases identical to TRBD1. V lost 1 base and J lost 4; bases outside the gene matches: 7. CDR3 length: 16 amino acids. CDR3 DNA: TGTGCCAGCAGTTTAGGGGGCAGGGGGCGCCCAGATACGCAGTATTTT. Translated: CASSLGGRGRPDTQYF.

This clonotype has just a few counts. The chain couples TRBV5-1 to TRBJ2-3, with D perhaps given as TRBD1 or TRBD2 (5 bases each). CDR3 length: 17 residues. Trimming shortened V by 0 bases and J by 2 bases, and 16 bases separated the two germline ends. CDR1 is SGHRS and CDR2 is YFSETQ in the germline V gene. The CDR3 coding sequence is TGCGCCAGCAGCTTGGTGGATAGGGACGGATACACAGATACGCAGTATTTT. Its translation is CASSLVDRDGYTDTQYF. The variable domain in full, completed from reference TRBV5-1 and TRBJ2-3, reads KAGVTQTPRYLIKTRGQQVTLSCSPISGHRSVSWYQQTPGQGLQFLFEYFSETQRNKGNFPGRFSGRQFSNSRSEMNVSTLELGDSALYLCASSLVDRDGYTDTQYFGPGTRLTVL.

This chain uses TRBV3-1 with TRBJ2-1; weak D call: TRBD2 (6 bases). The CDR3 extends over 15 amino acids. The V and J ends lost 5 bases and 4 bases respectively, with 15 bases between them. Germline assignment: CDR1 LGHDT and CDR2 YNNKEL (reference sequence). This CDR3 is CASSTGSSFYNEQFF. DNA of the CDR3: TGTGCCAGCAGCACCGGGAGTAGCTTTTACAATGAGCAGTTCTTC.